The table lists the clone carrying this T cell receptor (beta chain) with a few counts. Enrolment of Seattle patients took place during active infection, and they were followed longitudinally. This entry comes from a study of blood T cell repertoires in COVID-19. Study at large: Spain, Italy and the United States supplied samples that represented acute and convalescent COVID-19. T cells, B-cell-depleted T cells, or PBMCs provided the cDNA or gDNA that served as material.

Profiling relied on immunoSEQ multiplex PCR, and the TCRdb table lists in-frame clones only, not all of them. The table includes 210,000 or so clones, approximately 83% detected once. Germline lookup yields CDR1 MNHEY and CDR2 SVGAGI. This CDR3 region has 13 residues. Trimming at V came to 6 bases and at J to 7 bases, leaving 3 bases not matched to a gene. This clonotype was sampled from a woman under 40 with COVID-19, enrolled during active disease. The rearrangement uses TRBV6-5 and TRBJ1-6, with 7 bases aligning to TRBD1. The sequenced material came from peripheral blood. CDR3 coding DNA: TGTGCCAGCAGGACAGGGCTAAATTCACCCCTCCACTTT. It translates to CASRTGLNSPLHF.